This TCR beta chain was documented in a study of T cell clones after liver transplantation. Overall study context: Graft-donor-reactive sequences were compared with third-party-reactive TCRbeta sequences from pre-transplant mixed lymphocyte reactions. Patients counted as tolerant after at least one year off all immunosuppression, enzymes not exceeding twice normal. The study's findings and limits: Rather than being deleted, graft donor-reactive T cells may have moved into the graft.

Here immunoSEQ multiplex PCR was the method, and the copy in TCRdb shows in-frame clones only, minus some. Of more than 95,000 clones in the sample, 90% were seen once. A word on this clone: Its antigen remains unidentified.

The CDR3 is made up of 14 amino acids. Germline CDR1 is LNHDA and CDR2 is SQIVND (reference sequence). V lost 2 bases, J lost 3 bases, and 10 bases lay in between. The receptor was isolated from a human patient who received a liver transplant. Some T cells may be the graft donor's. This specimen consisted of CD4+ T cells from blood, obtained 12 months after liver transplant. The gene calls are TRBV19 and TRBJ1-1; D is unclear. The CDR3 loop reads CASSIRVQYTEAFF. The CDR3 coding sequence is TGTGCCAGTAGTATACGGGTCCAGTACACTGAAGCTTTCTTT. The variable domain in full, with the rest retrieved from reference TRBV19 and TRBJ1-1, is DGGITQSPKYLFRKEGQNVTLSCEQNLNHDAMYWYRQDPGQGLRLIYYSQIVNDFQKGDIAEGYSVSREKKESFPLTVTSAQKNPTAFYLCASSIRVQYTEAFFGQGTRLTVV.